The 3 T cell receptor beta chains below come from one sample, sequenced in a study of graft-versus-host responses after intestinal transplantation. TCRdb's copy holds only in-frame clones and misses some; the assay was immunoSEQ multiplex PCR. The table has roughly 120,000 clones, around nine tenths seen once. Antigens for these TCRs are unknown. This material consisted of unstimulated CD4+ T cells sorted from spleen or lymph node cells, taken before intestinal transplant. These receptors came from a human donor who received an intestinal transplant.

A few counts support this clone. The rearrangement uses TRBV29-1 and TRBJ1-1; D is possibly TRBD1 (5 bases). Trimming stripped 5 bases from V and 5 bases from J, with 12 bases between. Germline V gene lookup returns CDR1 SQVTM and CDR2 ANQGSEA. There are 12 residues in the CDR3. The CDR3 sequence is CSVRTGGTEAFF. For the CDR3, the DNA is TGCAGCGTTCGGACGGGGGGGACTGAAGCTTTCTTT. Full variable domain (rest looked up from reference TRBV29-1 and TRBJ1-1): SAVISQKPSRDICQRGTSLTIQCQVDSQVTMMFWYRQQPGQSLTLIATANQGSEATYESGFVIDKFPISRPNLTFSTLTVSNMSPEDSSIYLCSVRTGGTEAFFGQGTRLTVV.

The chain carries TRBV19 and TRBJ1-5; maybe TRBD1 (6 bases). The length of the CDR3 is 16 residues. Germline V lookup: CDR1 LNHDA, CDR2 SQIVND (reference sequence). V was cut by 2 bases and J by 3 bases, with 14 bases left in between. CDR3 nucleotide sequence: TGTGCCAGTAGTATAACAGGGACCCTCCACAATCAGCCCCAGCATTTT. This encodes CASSITGTLHNQPQHF.

This clone was seen just once. This sequence joins TRBV5-1 and TRBJ1-2; D may be TRBD1 (5 bases). CDR1 is SGHRS and CDR2 is YFSETQ in the germline V gene. Trimming shortened V by 2 bases and J by 3 bases, and 11 bases separated the two germline ends. This CDR3 comprises 14 residues. CDR3 protein: CASSFRGEDYGYTF. CDR3 nucleotide sequence: TGCGCCAGCAGCTTTAGAGGGGAGGACTATGGCTACACCTTC.